The 10 T cell receptor beta chains in this list originate from one sample, sequenced in a study of early stage breast cancer tumors (dated by TCRdb to the late 2010s). Library preparation was by the immunoSEQ multiplex PCR assay. As stored in TCRdb, this immuneACCESS dataset retains in-frame rearrangements with V and J assigned. A fraction of the clones does not appear; measured against another copy, unresolved V genes explain less than half of the discrepancy, and the remainder lacks a known reason. A total of 45,000 to 50,000 clones appear in this sample, roughly 83% of them only once. Jointly, the top ten make up 1.3% to 1.5% of the sample. The sample taken for sequencing was blood. These receptors were collected from a person in their fifties or sixties with breast cancer.

The rearrangement links TRBV6-5 to TRBJ2-7; D remains ambiguous. Germline V gene sequence: CDR1 MNHEY, CDR2 SVGAGI. Trimming took off 0 bases at V and 7 bases at J, with 10 bases between the two ends. The CDR3 spans 13 residues. The DNA of the CDR3 is TGTGCCAGCAGTTACTCACCTGTCTGGGAGCAGTACTTC. It specifies CASSYSPVWEQYF.

The chain carries TRBV7-3 and TRBJ2-7; 12 nucleotides align to TRBD2. The V gene's germline CDR1 is SGHTA and CDR2 FQGTGA. The trim removed 5 bases at V and 11 bases at J, leaving 7 bases unmatched. The CDR3 has 13 residues. CDR3 loop: CASSLRTSGKKYF. The CDR3 nucleotides read TGTGCCAGCAGCCTCCGGACTAGCGGGAAGAAGTACTTC.

The rearrangement links TRBV30 to TRBJ1-4; D is possibly TRBD1 (6 bases). CDR1 GTSNPN and CDR2 SVGIG come from the germline V gene (reference sequence). The CDR3 is made up of 14 amino acids. V lost 0 bases and J 7 bases, leaving 12 bases between the germline ends. In nucleotides, the CDR3 is TGTGCCTGGAGTGTACAGGGCATCGGTGAAAAACTGTTTTTT. Protein sequence: CAWSVQGIGEKLFF.

J is TRBJ1-4 and V is TRBV18; TRBD1 matches at 7 bases. There are 18 residues in the CDR3. The V gene end was trimmed by 6 bases and the J gene end by 7 bases; junction bases not matched to a gene: 20. Germline V gene sequence: CDR1 KGHSH, CDR2 LQKENI. Written as DNA, the CDR3 is TGTGCCAGCTCGCGGGAATCCGGGACAGCGGTTCAAAGTGAAAAACTGTTTTTT. Encoded protein: CASSRESGTAVQSEKLFF.

This chain links TRBV19 with TRBJ1-1; the D is unclear. Germline CDR1 is LNHDA and CDR2 is SQIVND (reference sequence). With 3 bases removed from V and 2 bases from J, the gap between germline ends came to 13 bases. The CDR3 loop spans 15 amino acids. The DNA for the CDR3 is TGTGCCAGTAGTATGGGCGACATTAAAAACACTGAAGCTTTCTTT. It encodes CASSMGDIKNTEAFF.

The V and J genes are TRBV7-9 and TRBJ2-7; TRBD2 matches 8 bases. The trim removed 5 bases at V and 4 bases at J, leaving 13 bases unmatched. The germline gives CDR1 SEHNR, CDR2 FQNEAQ (reference sequence). The length of the CDR3 is 16 residues. The CDR3 sequence: CASSPIAGLNQYEQYF. Here the CDR3 DNA reads TGTGCCAGCAGCCCCATAGCGGGGCTCAACCAATACGAGCAGTACTTC. The full variable domain, with the rest looked up from reference TRBV7-9 and TRBJ2-7, is DTGVSQNPRHKITKRGQNVTFRCDPISEHNRLYWYRQTLGQGPEFLTYFQNEAQLEKSRLLSDRFSAERPKGSFSTLEIQRTEQGDSAMYLCASSPIAGLNQYEQYFGPGTRLTVT.

V is TRBV7-9 and J is TRBJ2-1; 10 nucleotides align to TRBD2. The CDR3 totals 16 residues. CDR1 SEHNR and CDR2 FQNEAQ come from the germline V gene (reference sequence). The V gene end was trimmed by 5 bases and the J gene end by 4 bases; junction bases not matched to a gene: 8. The CDR3 protein is CASSPSGGLTYNEQFF. The CDR3 DNA sequence: TGTGCCAGCAGCCCTAGCGGGGGTCTTACTTACAATGAGCAGTTCTTC. Full variable domain (rest looked up from reference TRBV7-9 and TRBJ2-1): DTGVSQNPRHKITKRGQNVTFRCDPISEHNRLYWYRQTLGQGPEFLTYFQNEAQLEKSRLLSDRFSAERPKGSFSTLEIQRTEQGDSAMYLCASSPSGGLTYNEQFFGPGTRLTVL.

The chain links TRBV10-3 to TRBJ1-1; weak D call: TRBD1 (6 bases). The CDR3 runs to 16 residues. V dropped 4 bases and J dropped 1 base, with 16 bases sitting between them. Looked up from germline, CDR1 is ENHRY and CDR2 is SYGVKD. The CDR3 is CAISGRTDKGNTEAFF. CDR3 nucleotide sequence: TGTGCCATCAGTGGGCGGACAGACAAGGGGAACACTGAAGCTTTCTTT.

This clone was seen only once. This chain connects TRBV5-1 to TRBJ2-7; 11 nucleotides line up with TRBD2. This CDR3 comprises 17 residues. J was trimmed by 4 bases and V by 0 bases; bases with no gene match: 9. In germline, CDR1 is SGHRS, CDR2 YFSETQ. CDR3 DNA sequence: TGCGCCAGCAGCTTGGTACTAGCGGGGGCCTCCGGGTACGAGCAGTACTTC. Amino acids: CASSLVLAGASGYEQYF.

This chain uses TRBV5-1 with TRBJ2-3; maybe TRBD2 (5 bases). The CDR3 loop spans 15 amino acids. Germline V gene lookup returns CDR1 SGHRS and CDR2 YFSETQ. V was shortened by 4 bases and J by 0 bases, with 12 bases between the two germline ends. CDR3 in amino acids: CASSGGLSSTDTQYF. DNA for the CDR3: TGCGCCAGCAGCGGAGGACTTTCTAGCACAGATACGCAGTATTTT.